A single sample gave rise to the 6 T cell receptor beta chains below, sequenced in a study of cytomegalovirus exposure and HLA in healthy donors. Sequencing used immunoSEQ multiplex PCR; TCRdb keeps in-frame clones, though not all of them. The sample lists over 65,000 clones, about 95% occurring once. Sequenced input: PBMCs. The receptors here all came from a woman aged 18-30 years in good health and CMV-seropositive.

This rearrangement joins TRBV13 to TRBJ2-1; TRBD2 aligns across 11 bases. Per the germline V gene, CDR1 is PRHDT and CDR2 is FYEKMQ (reference sequence). Trimming at V came to 4 bases and at J to 9 bases, leaving 8 bases not matched to a gene. The CDR3 has 15 amino acids. CDR3 protein: CASSYSGRAQVEQFF. The CDR3 DNA reads as TGTGCCAGCAGCTATAGCGGGAGGGCCCAGGTTGAGCAGTTCTTC. Full variable domain (remainder filled in from reference TRBV13 and TRBJ2-1): AAGVIQSPRHLIKEKRETATLKCYPIPRHDTVYWYQQGPGQDPQFLISFYEKMQSDKGSIPDRFSAQQFSDYHSELNMSSLELGDSALYFCASSYSGRAQVEQFFGPGTRLTVL.

The J gene is TRBJ2-1, the V gene TRBV9; TRBD2 matches 11 bases. This CDR3 region has 17 residues. V shed 5 bases and J 1 base; nucleotides not matched to a gene: 8. Germline V gene data show CDR1 as SGDLS and CDR2 as YYNGEE. The CDR3 region is CASSHNSGRVSYNEQFF. For the CDR3, the DNA is TGTGCCAGCAGTCATAATAGCGGGAGGGTGTCCTACAATGAGCAGTTCTTC. The full variable domain, with the rest looked up from reference TRBV9 and TRBJ2-1, is DSGVTQTPKHLITATGQRVTLRCSPRSGDLSVYWYQQSLDQGLQFLIQYYNGEERAKGNILERFSAQQFPDLHSELNLSSLELGDSALYFCASSHNSGRVSYNEQFFGPGTRLTVL.

This CDR3 is CASSSSGGMQETQYF. The CDR3 bases are TGTGCCAGCAGCTCCAGCGGGGGCATGCAAGAGACCCAGTACTTC. V usage is TRBV4-2 and J usage is TRBJ2-5; TRBD2 agrees at 8 bases. This CDR3 is 15 amino acids long. The V gene end was trimmed by 5 bases and the J gene end by 2 bases; junction bases not matched to a gene: 7. CDR1 LGHNA and CDR2 YNFKEQ come from the germline V gene.

This chain connects TRBV27 to TRBJ1-1; tentatively, D is TRBD1 (5 bases). Looked up from germline, CDR1 is MNHEY and CDR2 is SMNVEV (reference sequence). This CDR3 region has 16 residues. V was clipped by 5 bases and J by 0 bases, with 16 bases between them. DNA for the CDR3: TGTGCCAGCAGTCCCCCTTTAGACAGACTGAACACTGAAGCTTTCTTT. Amino acid sequence: CASSPPLDRLNTEAFF.

This sequence joins TRBV5-6 and TRBJ1-2; 7 bases match TRBD1. This CDR3 has 14 residues. V shed 4 bases and J 4 bases; nucleotides not matched to a gene: 7. Germline assignment: CDR1 SGHDT and CDR2 YYEEEE. CDR3 in amino acids: CASSTLDRVYGYTF. CDR3 nucleotides: TGTGCCAGCAGCACCCTCGACAGGGTCTATGGCTACACCTTC.

The chain carries TRBV5-1 and TRBJ2-4; maybe TRBD1 (5 bases). Trimming cost V 2 bases and J 0 bases, with 12 bases left between them. Germline-derived CDR1 and CDR2 are SGHRS and YFSETQ. The CDR3 covers 16 residues. CDR3 loop: CASSFHDRLAKNIQYF. The CDR3 nucleotides are TGCGCCAGCAGCTTCCATGACAGACTAGCCAAAAACATTCAGTACTTC.